This T cell receptor beta chain was recovered during a study of blood T cell repertoires in COVID-19. Study-level background: There were acute and convalescent COVID-19 samples, and they came from the United States, Italy and Spain. T cells, B-cell-depleted T cells, or PBMCs provided the cDNA or gDNA that served as material.

Original processing methods: The assay estimated nucleated cells by amplifying reference gene primers. Sequencing was performed with immunoSEQ multiplex PCR; in TCRdb, only in-frame clones are kept and a portion is missing. The V and J calls and the clone size are those of that table, but D and trimming were determined from the DNA. The sample has 200,000 to 250,000 clones, 88% seen once. The specimen was peripheral blood. The clonotype comes from a middle-aged woman who had recovered from COVID-19.

In DNA form, the CDR3 reads TGTGCCAGCAGTTACCCGCGGGGGGGTGCGGTGGTCCAGCATTTT. Its translation: CASSYPRGGAVVQHF. This chain links TRBV6-6 with TRBJ1-5; tentatively, D is TRBD1 (5 bases). The CDR3 totals 15 residues. Trimming left V 2 bases short and J 12 bases short, with 20 bases between. CDR1 and CDR2 from the germline V gene are MNHNY and SVGAGI (reference sequence).